This TCR beta chain was sequenced in a study of cytomegalovirus exposure and HLA in healthy donors. Across the whole study: From donors who were HLA-typed, an early data release held around 85 million unique TCRs. Points from the study as a whole: The classifier reportedly diagnosed cytomegalovirus status with high sensitivity and specificity. It was in a later analysis that TCR association rates were seen to vary by HLA locus, highest for DRB1 and lowest for HLA-C.

A word on this clone: Its specificity is unknown.

Trimming pared 7 bases from V and 1 base from J, leaving 13 bases between. Germline CDR1 reads MNHNS; CDR2 reads SASEGT. This CDR3 has 14 amino acids. PCR amplification relied on 60 Vbeta primers (plus 13 Jbeta primers). This table comes from immunoSEQ multiplex PCR, and its TCRdb copy is limited to in-frame clones, with some not included. The sample lists 200,000 or so clones, approximately 82% occurring once. The TCR was taken from a man younger than 35 in good health and CMV-seronegative. The chain has TRBV6-1 and TRBJ1-1; D call uncertain. The material sequenced was PBMCs. The CDR3 is CASKEGGRNTEAFF. The CDR3 DNA reads TGTGCCAGCAAAGAGGGCGGTCGGAACACTGAAGCTTTCTTT.